This T cell receptor (beta chain) emerged from a study of memory CD8 T cells in hepatitis C reinfection. Study-wide background: HCV reinfection meant a positive HCV RNA test after two negative tests at least 60 days apart.

Note on this clone: Its antigen is as yet unknown.

The protocol was immunoSEQ multiplex PCR, while the TCRdb copy is restricted to in-frame clones and leaves out a portion. Of 40,000 to 45,000 clones listed, roughly 88% are singletons. The germline V gene encodes CDR1 SGHDN and CDR2 FVKESK. The CDR3 consists of 16 residues. Trimming removed 1 base from V and 2 bases from J, with 12 bases in between. As to time point: peak reinfection, 3 to 8 weeks after reinfection detection. Sorted cells were sequenced directly ex vivo without any in vitro expansion. Donors were people who inject drugs in the Montreal HEPCO cohort. At all three reinfection time points, viable CD3+ CD8+ CD45RO- cells from two donors served as controls. Study results and limitations: A handful of donors were too few for definitive public clonotype conclusions.

The sample consisted of naive CD8+ T cells sorted from blood. J is TRBJ2-1 and V is TRBV14, with D possibly matching TRBD2 (6 bases). This receptor was obtained from a man younger than 35 with hepatitis C virus infection. The CDR3 here is CASSQVASATYNEQFF. CDR3 DNA: TGTGCCAGCAGCCAAGTGGCTAGCGCAACCTACAATGAGCAGTTCTTC. The full variable domain, completed using reference TRBV14 and TRBJ2-1, is EAGVTQFPSHSVIEKGQTVTLRCDPISGHDNLYWYRRVMGKEIKFLLHFVKESKQDESGMPNNRFLAERTGGTYSTLKVQPAELEDSGVYFCASSQVASATYNEQFFGPGTRLTVL.